This T cell receptor beta chain is from a study of cytomegalovirus exposure and HLA in healthy donors (dated 2017 in TCRdb). Turning to the overall study: An earlier analysis of several hundred of the donors reported roughly 300 Gb of sequence data and 117 million unique TCR beta sequences from about 180 million T cells. The study aimed to test whether cataloging public T cell receptors could reveal signatures of past pathogen exposure. The study profiled the T cell repertoires of fewer than 850 subjects by immunosequencing and related them to cytomegalovirus serostatus. Of the approximately 400 genotyped donors, approximately 80% fell in the genetic ancestry cluster associated with self-reported Caucasian donors. Genome-wide SNP genotypes for about three fifths of the 666 donors were used in a later genetic analysis, which treated that subset as a discovery cohort. In addition to the first cohort of around 670 subjects, a separate validation cohort of approximately 130 different subjects was used. Typing coverage differed by locus: A, B, C, DRB1 and DQB1 were typed in about 620-640 donors, DQA1 in 522, DPA1 in 606, and DPB1 in roughly 450. To predict cytomegalovirus infection status, the study combined high-throughput TCR immunosequencing, statistical association of individual TCRs with disease status, and machine learning. To decide whether each TCR beta V gene segment behaved as functional or pseudogenic, an earlier analysis of nearly 600 of the donors relied on high-throughput TCR beta sequencing. Rather than using new phenotypic data, the later analysis identified candidate immune exposures from TCR beta sequences and from how often those sequences occurred across donors. An early release that covered some 640 HLA-typed donors contained around 300 gigabases of sequencing data and approximately 85 million unique TCR sequences. All discovery cohort repertoires had been generated on a single sequencing platform. Several DR-DQ haplotypes were handled as single units for association and clustering because linkage in the cohort was strong. HLA typing included class I and class II loci at four-digit resolution. Among around 400 genotyped donors of the cohort, an average of approximately 240,000 unique TCR beta nucleotide sequences was sequenced per donor, of which about 19% were non-productive. A later analysis re-examined previously published TCR beta repertoires from just over 650 donors and added high-resolution HLA genotyping to investigate patterns of TCR occurrence. Donor age, sex, ethnicity and CMV serostatus were compiled alongside the repertoire data. What the work shows at the level of the full study, not this receptor alone: Most CMV-associated TCR beta chains appeared to be HLA-restricted in a later analysis, and the HLA associations seemed to be driven largely by CMV exposure. Because the 87-base-pair reads could not distinguish some IMGT-functional V segments, including TRBV6-2 and TRBV6-3, those segments were excluded. A later analysis reported that several top co-occurrence clusters appeared linked to parvovirus B19, influenza, CMV and Epstein-Barr virus. Because HLA typing was unavailable for some donors at each locus, only the typed subset was used in association tests. A further reported finding was that TCR beta sequences accurately predicted the HLA-A and HLA-B alleles for most subjects in the first cohort. Most TCR sequences were seen in very few donors, while some public TCRs were found in many individuals. When HLA alleles, especially DR and DQ, strongly co-occurred, attributing TCR associations to individual alleles was difficult. According to the authors, the approach could potentially be generalized to other disease states and immunological phenotypes. In a later analysis, the rate of TCR association differed among HLA loci, with DRB1 alleles having the most associated TCRs and HLA-C alleles having the fewest. Compared with equally common non-associated chains, HLA-associated TCR beta chains in a later analysis were more clonally expanded and had lower generation probabilities. An association between a missense DCLRE1C variant and V-gene and J-gene trimming of TCR beta chains was found in a later genetic analysis and replicated in an independent cohort. About 17 rarely observed V segments, including chromosome 9 orphons, were excluded from the earlier analysis of about 600 of the donors because counts were too low. Immune exposure information for the cohort was limited to CMV serostatus. The study listed 150 to 200 TCR beta chains as associated with cytomegalovirus. A cluster of highly shared sequence variants was judged likely to represent a technical artifact of the sequencing pipeline. Only TCR beta chains were sequenced in this cohort, and the absence of alpha or paired-chain data limited detectable features. Cytomegalovirus status was reported to be diagnosed by the classifier with high specificity and sensitivity in both the original and validation cohorts. Linkage disequilibrium might explain the correlated functional status among segregating V segments, but an unknown experimental factor could not be excluded. Presence/absence analyses assumed roughly uniform sequencing depth across donors, an assumption that may not hold. At a false discovery rate of 0.05, a later analysis linked some 18,000 TCR beta sequences to specific HLA alleles. A few of the identified cytomegalovirus-associated TCR beta chains were confirmed in vitro to be specific for cytomegalovirus antigens. An earlier analysis of approximately 530 of the donors showed that most TCR beta V segments appeared in productive rearrangements either about 90% or about 30% of the time, which broadly matched IMGT annotations. A later genetic analysis reported fewer N-insertions in productive TCRs among donors in an Asian-associated ancestry cluster than the roughly 620-donor mean.

In total, about 650 healthy bone marrow donors made up the cohort. At the time of sampling, every cohort member was nominally healthy, though immune exposures that went unrecorded were likely present. The donor was CMV seropositive and was included in the group of approximately 310 seropositive cohort members. A peripheral blood sample was collected from each donor, and TCR beta sequencing was performed on peripheral blood mononuclear cells. Genomic DNA extraction from the blood cell samples was performed with the Qiagen DNeasy Blood Extraction Kit. From the cysteine through the phenylalanine, the CDR3 covers 11 amino acids. The entry retains the CDR3 DNA only, 33 bases that are in frame from base 1. At the junction V is shortened by 6 bases and J by 8 bases, with 11 bases in between. The germline V gene supplies CDR1 MNHNS and CDR2 SASEGT. The library was prepared using the immunoSEQ multiplex PCR assay. A mixture of 60 forward primers for TCR Vbeta segments and 13 reverse primers for TCR Jbeta segments was used in the multiplex PCR. A multiplex PCR assay on genomic DNA amplified the CDR3 region of rearranged TCR beta genes. The Illumina HiSeq System was used to sequence the amplified TCR beta libraries as 87-base-pair reads. As for the original processing: In a later analysis, approximately 74 million unique TCR beta chains were counted across the approximately 620 repertoires, and roughly 11 million of these chains were shared by at least two donors. A nearest-neighbor algorithm error-corrected the raw reads and collapsed the reads into unique sequences, merging closely related sequences to remove PCR and sequencing errors. Alignment of CDR3 sequences to IMGT reference sequences was used to assign V, D and J gene segments. For a sequence to be retained, a match of at least six nucleotides was required to both a V gene segment and a J gene segment. A rearrangement counted as productive if the CDR3 had no stop codons and remained in frame with V and J, and every other rearrangement counted as non-productive. CDR3 was defined by IMGT convention, running from the second conserved V-encoded cysteine to the conserved J-encoded phenylalanine. In an earlier analysis of approximately 500 of the donors, sequences lacking an unambiguous match to a single V gene segment were excluded. An earlier analysis of over 450 of the donors classified V segments as functional when productive rearrangements were above 56.7% and as segregating when the standard deviation between donors was above 5%. A statistical classification framework was built to diagnose cytomegalovirus status from the catalog of TCR beta chain sequences. In a later analysis, TCR nucleotide sequences were compared against IMGT/GENE-DB human TR gene sequences so that V and J genes could be assigned. In a later analysis, CDR3 sequences and most-parsimonious VDJ recombination scenarios were assigned using the TCRdist pipeline. A later analysis defined each TCR beta chain by its CDR3 amino acid sequence plus V-gene family, and excluded reads lacking a unique V-gene family. A later analysis removed 592 highly shared, low-generation-probability nucleotide sequences to deal with suspected cross-contamination and a sequencing artifact. For each public chain, a later analysis derived a clonal expansion index from normalized ranks of inferred template counts within each repertoire. Generation probabilities in a later analysis came from a VDJ recombination model fitted to out-of-frame rearrangements, and those results were checked against IGoR. In a later analysis, hypergeometric tests were used to score TCR-TCR, TCR-HLA and TCR-CMV co-occurrence, with a repertoire-size bias correction applied to TCR pairs. False discovery rates were estimated in a later analysis by permuting HLA or CMV assignments 20 times. A later analysis grouped co-occurring TCRs with DBSCAN, adding TCRdist sequence similarity when clustering within HLA-allele-positive subsets. Co-occurrence clustering excluded repertoires with fewer than 30,000 or more than 120,000 public chains, plus five with anomalous nucleotide sharing. TCRdb mirrors the immuneACCESS table, restricted to in-frame sequences. Some clones are absent from its copies; in checked studies, under half trace to an unresolved V gene, and the reason for the others is unknown. The D gene and trimming were derived from the DNA, and the V and J assignments and clone size from that table. This sample lists about 190,000 clones; 80% to 90% were detected once. The ten largest clones represent 1.5% to 2% of the sample.

As to this clone: Its antigen is currently not known. Base qualities are not provided; no much larger clone lies one nucleotide away.

Recombination linked TRBV6-1 to TRBJ2-7; the D gene is unclear. This sequence was found in a middle-aged man in good health and CMV-seropositive. The sequenced sample was PBMCs. The sequenced DNA is TGTGCCAGCAGAGATAACAAGAAGCAGTACTTC. It is translated as CASRDNKKQYF.